These 19 T cell receptor beta chains were all obtained from the same sample, sequenced in a study of radiation and T cells in renal cell carcinoma. Repertoires were generated with immunoSEQ multiplex PCR, while TCRdb's copy carries only in-frame clones and drops some. The sample comprises 150,000 or so clones, 87% of which are singletons, and 13% rests with the top ten. Specified time point: blood 2 weeks post-SBRT. Indicated treatment: 15 Gy SBRT to primary tumor, nephrectomy 4 weeks later. Specimen: blood, collected from a patient whose treatment included radiotherapy and nephrectomy. These TCRs come from a woman in her forties or fifties with renal cell carcinoma.

The J gene is TRBJ2-7, the V gene TRBV4-3; a possible D gene is TRBD1 (5 bases). With 0 bases removed from V and 3 bases from J, the gap between germline ends came to 15 bases. The germline gives CDR1 LGHNA, CDR2 YSLEER. The CDR3 is made up of 16 amino acids. The CDR3 spells CASSQEVQGRRYEQYF. As DNA, the CDR3 is TGCGCCAGCAGCCAAGAGGTGCAGGGTCGGCGCTACGAGCAGTACTTC.

This chain joins TRBV7-2 and TRBJ1-1; 10 positions match TRBD1. Germline V gene data show CDR1 as SGHTA and CDR2 as FQGNSA. The CDR3 contains 16 residues. J gave up 0 bases and V 3 bases, and 4 bases lay outside the gene matches. The CDR3 protein is CASSFPDRGMNTEAFF. The CDR3 coding sequence is TGTGCCAGCAGCTTTCCGGACAGGGGGATGAACACTGAAGCTTTCTTT.

This chain joins TRBV30 and TRBJ2-3; D remains unclear. Germline CDR1 is GTSNPN and CDR2 is SVGIG (reference sequence). V gave up 0 bases and J gave up 10 bases, with 11 bases separating them. This CDR3 spans 12 amino acids. The chain's CDR3 is CAWSVNPVAQYF. The CDR3 DNA reads TGTGCCTGGAGTGTAAACCCCGTTGCGCAGTATTTT.

The V and J genes are TRBV7-8 and TRBJ2-3, with unresolved D. V gave up 3 bases and J gave up 2 bases, with 12 bases separating them. Germline loops: CDR1 SGHVS, CDR2 FQNEAQ. CDR3 length equals 15 residues. As DNA, the CDR3 is TGTGCCAGCAGCTTGTTACGTGGCAACACAGATACGCAGTATTTT. Translation gives CASSLLRGNTDTQYF.

The chain has TRBV2 and TRBJ2-5; no clear D. The V and J ends lost 4 bases and 5 bases respectively, with 5 bases between them. From germline, CDR1 is SNHLY and CDR2 FYNNEI. This CDR3 has 11 amino acids. This chain's CDR3 is CASSGSETQYF. CDR3 nucleotides: TGTGCCAGCAGTGGGTCGGAGACCCAGTACTTC.

The chain carries TRBV6-5 and TRBJ1-1, with TRBD1 identical over 8 bases. Germline values: CDR1 MNHEY, CDR2 SVGAGI. This CDR3 region has 14 residues. The V segment lost 8 bases and the J segment 3 bases; nucleotides outside the gene matches: 8. CDR3 nucleotide sequence: TGTGCCAGCCTCCCAGGGGGCAGGGACACTGAAGCTTTCTTT. Protein: CASLPGGRDTEAFF.

The chain has TRBV10-3 and TRBJ2-5, with D hard to call. From germline, CDR1 is ENHRY and CDR2 SYGVKD. Trimming pared 2 bases from V and 1 base from J, leaving 5 bases between. The CDR3 is 13 residues long. CDR3 nucleotides: TGTGCCATCAGTGAGCGATCCCAAGAGACCCAGTACTTC. Translation: CAISERSQETQYF.

The chain recombines TRBV5-1 with TRBJ2-5, with 13 bases identical to TRBD2. There are 17 residues in the CDR3. J lost 4 bases, V lost 0 bases, and 6 bases had no gene match. In germline, CDR1 is SGHRS, CDR2 YFSETQ. Here the CDR3 reads CASSLGLAGGEGETQYF. The CDR3 nucleotides read TGCGCCAGCAGCTTGGGACTAGCGGGGGGCGAGGGAGAGACCCAGTACTTC.

J is TRBJ2-5 and V is TRBV7-6; 7 bases line up with TRBD1. This CDR3 has 14 residues. CDR1 is SGHVS and CDR2 is FNYEAQ in the germline V gene. J was trimmed by 5 bases and V by 3 bases; bases with no gene match: 6. The CDR3 bases are TGTGCCAGCAGCTTCAACAGGGGAAGGGAGACCCAGTACTTC. The encoded protein is CASSFNRGRETQYF.

For this clone: Other nucleotide sequences in the sample specify the same CDR3. The chain uses TRBV30 and TRBJ2-5, with D uncertain. Trimming took off 0 bases at V and 2 bases at J, with 7 bases between the two ends. CDR1 and CDR2 from the germline V gene are GTSNPN and SVGIG (reference sequence). The CDR3 contains 13 residues. CDR3 in amino acids: CAWSVSLQETQYF. The CDR3 bases are TGTGCCTGGAGTGTCAGCTTACAAGAGACCCAGTACTTC.

The chain couples TRBV6-6 to TRBJ2-7; D unclear. This CDR3 region has 14 residues. The germline CDR1 and CDR2 sequences are MNHNY and SVGAGI (reference sequence). V was clipped by 0 bases and J by 0 bases, with 6 bases between them. The CDR3 protein is CASSYSDNSYEQYF. Written as DNA, the CDR3 is TGTGCCAGCAGTTACTCCGACAACTCCTACGAGCAGTACTTC.

This clone came up once. The J gene is TRBJ1-2, the V gene TRBV19, with D unclear. This CDR3 has 12 residues. Germline V gene lookup returns CDR1 LNHDA and CDR2 SQIVND (reference sequence). Trimming shortened V by 6 bases and J by 4 bases, and 9 bases separated the two germline ends. In DNA, the CDR3 is TGTGCCAGTAGGTTAGCTGGCTATGGCTACACCTTC. Residues: CASRLAGYGYTF.

The rearrangement uses TRBV13 and TRBJ2-7, with TRBD2 matching over 9 bases. Germline CDR1 and CDR2: PRHDT and FYEKMQ (reference sequence). The trim removed 0 bases at V and 3 bases at J, leaving 3 bases unmatched. There are 15 residues in the CDR3. DNA for the CDR3: TGTGCCAGCAGCTTAGGCGGTAGCGGGGGCTACGAGCAGTACTTC. As protein: CASSLGGSGGYEQYF.

Worth noting for this clone: At one of its ends the junction is not consistent with the germline gene, which may arise from a read error. This chain connects TRBV5-1 to TRBJ2-7; D is unclear. This CDR3 region has 13 residues. The germline V gene has CDR1 SGHRS and CDR2 YFSETQ. The chain's CDR3 is CASSLWPSDEQYF. CDR3 DNA sequence: TGCGCCAGCAGCTTGTGGCCCTCCGACGAGCAGTACTTC.

The CDR3 spells CASSLWFSISPDEQFF. In DNA form, the CDR3 reads TGTGCCAGCAGCTTGTGGTTTTCGATAAGCCCCGATGAGCAGTTCTTC. The chain recombines TRBV5-8 with TRBJ2-1; D is undetermined. V was cut by 1 base and J by 8 bases, with 19 bases left in between. The CDR3 contains 16 residues. Per germline, CDR1 SGHTS and CDR2 YDEGEE.

Comments on this clone: An end of the junction does not agree with germline; a read error may underlie this. The chain recombines TRBV7-7 with TRBJ2-5; 8 nucleotides align to TRBD1. This CDR3 contains 13 residues. The germline V gene encodes CDR1 SSHAT and CDR2 FNYEAQ (reference sequence). The CDR3, as DNA: TGTGCTAGCAGCTTAGACAGGGGAGAGACCCAGTACTTC. Translated, it gives CASSLDRGETQYF.

The chain carries TRBV11-2 and TRBJ2-2; weak D call: TRBD1 (6 bases). Germline assignment: CDR1 SGHAT and CDR2 FQNNGV. The CDR3 spans 15 residues. The V end lost 7 bases, the J end lost 4 bases, and 16 bases lay between the germline ends. The CDR3 sequence: CASNDGQWGTGELFF. Here the CDR3 DNA reads TGTGCCAGCAACGACGGACAGTGGGGCACCGGGGAGCTGTTTTTT.

The genes are TRBV5-1 and TRBJ2-4, with a tentative D call TRBD1 (6 bases). The V and J ends lost 2 bases and 7 bases respectively, with 13 bases between them. The CDR3 spans 14 residues. Germline V lookup: CDR1 SGHRS, CDR2 YFSETQ. The CDR3 is CASSLQGFRNIQYF. The CDR3 nucleotides read TGCGCCAGCAGCTTACAGGGTTTTAGGAACATTCAGTACTTC.

The chain carries TRBV2 and TRBJ1-2, with 9 bases aligning to TRBD1. V shed 7 bases, J shed 8 bases, and the junction held 8 bases outside the gene matches. Germline V gene data show CDR1 as SNHLY and CDR2 as FYNNEI. CDR3 length equals 13 residues. The CDR3 spells CASIPDRGDGYTF. In DNA form, the CDR3 reads TGTGCCAGCATTCCAGACAGGGGGGACGGCTACACCTTC.